This T cell receptor (beta chain) was sequenced for a study of regulatory dendritic cells for organ transplantation (TCRdb year 2017). Notes on the research overall: TCRbeta repertoires were sequenced from sorted naive and memory CD4+ and CD8+ T cells before and after allostimulation with regulatory or mature dendritic cells.

The study at large found these results: Expansion of memory CD8+ clones was induced by allostimulation in both subjects, but more limited expansion appeared to be induced by regulatory dendritic cells than by mature dendritic cells. Of the resting subsets, memory CD8+ T cells had the largest number of alloreactive TCR clonotypes. Only a couple of subjects were sequenced, and considerable between-individual heterogeneity in the alloreactive memory CD8+ T cell pool was noted by the authors. Repertoires were highly diverse in naive CD4+ and CD8+ T cells, less diverse in memory cells, and most oligoclonal in memory CD8+ cells.

On this clone: There is no known antigen for this receptor. It has no much larger one-base neighbor in the sample; base qualities were not kept.

Multiplexed two-step PCR with Vbeta-specific forward primers and Jbeta-specific reverse primers was used to amplify TCRbeta CDR3 regions. TCRbeta libraries were sequenced on an Illumina instrument through the immunoSEQ service. Regarding the original processing steps: IMGT annotation was used to assign V, D and J genes, and synthetic CDR3 analogues were used to correct the counts for multiplex PCR bias. The immunoSEQ Analyzer calculated repertoire clonality as one minus the normalized Shannon entropy. Whether a clone counted as expanded was decided by Fisher's exact test with Benjamini-Hochberg false discovery rate control and a two-tailed cutoff of P<0.01. TCRdb stores this immuneACCESS table with in-frame sequences only. Part of the clones is absent; in the studies checked, under half of the shortfall reflects unresolved V genes, and no reason is known for the rest. That table gives V, J and clone size, and the DNA gave D and trimming. The table for this sample lists under 40,000 clones; approximately 90% of them were counted only once. The leading ten clones occupy 0.095% to 0.14% of the sample.

The CDR3, from cysteine to phenylalanine, totals 15 residues. Of the read, only the CDR3 DNA is kept; its 45 bases are in frame from base 1. The germline V gene provides CDR1 SNHLY and CDR2 FYNNEI. The germline V and J ends show losses of 6 bases and 3 bases respectively, and no gene match explains 8 bases of the junction. Naive T cells were sorted as CD45RA+ and memory T cells as CD45RO+ CD4+ or CD8+ cells by FACS. The T cells used for TCR sequencing were obtained from two healthy control subjects. Sorted T cell subsets that were not stimulated were used as baseline controls for the mixed lymphocyte reactions. Genomic DNA was extracted with the Qiagen DNeasy Blood & Tissue Kit.

The sample consisted of naive CD8+ T cells from blood. This specimen's cell subset or site label, per the study, means: CD45RA+ naive T cells. The receptor chain draws on TRBV2 and TRBJ1-5, with 7 central nucleotides matching TRBD1. The source is a human donor in good health. The CDR3 region reads CASRPLGQNNQPQHF. DNA sequence: TGTGCCAGCAGGCCCTTGGGACAGAACAATCAGCCCCAGCATTTT.